Shown below are 26 T cell receptor beta chains from a single sample sequenced in a study of tumor and adjacent non-tumor tissue in lung cancer. The template was RNA from unsorted bulk tissue. This non-tumor lung sample came from over 3 cm beyond the tumor edge. TCRbeta libraries were built with three rounds of nested PCR, modified from ARM-PCR. TCRdb independently ran MiXCR on the multiplex PCR reads; one entry per CDR3 protein. The sample gives some 100,000 distinct CDR3 sequences, 65% of which show up once; roughly 20% is in the top ten. The sequencing input was distant non-tumor lung tissue. The receptors were gathered from a man aged 25 to 40 with non-small cell lung cancer.

Worth noting for this clonotype: As the CDR3 is not closed by the conserved phenylalanine or tryptophan, this likely results from a read error. The DNA is omitted, as the CDR3 cannot be located on it reliably, and the CDR3 follows TCRdb's listing. The chain carries TRBV10-3 and TRBJ1-6; TRBD1 reflects the table's D call only, with no check against the DNA. The CDR3 is 15 amino acids in total, end residues counted. The V gene's germline CDR1 is ENHRY and CDR2 SYGVKD. CDR3 loop: CAITPDISYNSPLHY.

In the case of this clonotype: Germline is not matched at one junction end, which may reflect a read error. This chain connects TRBV4-1 to TRBJ2-4, with D perhaps matching TRBD2 (6 bases). Germline V gives CDR1 MGHRA, CDR2 YSYEKL. The CDR3 has 19 amino acids. CDR3 nucleotide sequence: TGCGCCAGCAGCCCCCTACCCCAGCAGGACTATGCAGCCGAAAATATTCAGTACTTC. This gives the protein CASSPLPQQDYAAENIQYF.

The sample holds a few counts of this clonotype. Just one base apart from a much larger clone, this may be a read error. Here the CDR3 reads CASSFGGSQETQYF. CDR3 nucleotide sequence: TGTGCCAGCAGCTTCGGCGGTAGCCAAGAGACCCAGTACTTC. The chain carries TRBV5-5 and TRBJ2-5; D uncertain. V lost 2 bases, J lost 1 base, and 9 bases lay in between. CDR1 SGHKS and CDR2 YYEKEE come from the germline V gene (reference sequence). The CDR3 spans 14 residues.

Turning to this clonotype: Since the CDR3 does not end with the conserved phenylalanine or tryptophan, this likely comes from a read error. This chain connects TRBV20-1 to TRBJ1-2, with 7 bases aligning to TRBD1. J lost 4 bases, V lost 4 bases, and 18 bases had no gene match. CDR3 size: 17 residues. Germline-derived CDR1 and CDR2 are DFQATT and SNEGSKA (reference sequence). This CDR3 reads CSATPTGDRARLYGYTL. The CDR3 DNA reads as TGCAGTGCTACCCCAACAGGGGACCGTGCGCGGCTCTATGGCTACACCCTC.

The V call is TRBV11-2, the J call TRBJ2-1; unclear D gene. Per the germline V gene, CDR1 is SGHAT and CDR2 is FQNNGV. The CDR3 sequence is 15 residues long. V dropped 11 bases and J dropped 0 bases, with 17 bases sitting between them. The CDR3 sequence is CADGPSCSSYNEQFF. CDR3 bases: TGTGCCGATGGACCCTCATGTAGCTCCTACAATGAGCAGTTCTTC.

This clonotype was detected ten times or more. The chain is built from TRBV29-1 and TRBJ1-1, with no clear D. The CDR3 has 12 amino acids. With 8 bases removed from V and 0 bases from J, the gap between germline ends came to 10 bases. The germline V gene has CDR1 SQVTM and CDR2 ANQGSEA. CDR3 coding DNA: TGCAGCTCAAGGACGGTGAACACTGAAGCTTTCTTT. Translation gives CSSRTVNTEAFF.

Worth noting for this clonotype: With a much larger clone just one base away, this may be a read error. The chain uses TRBV4-3 and TRBJ1-4, with D unclear. Germline CDR1 LGHNA, CDR2 YSLEER. The CDR3 contains 14 residues. The CDR3 nucleotides read TGCACCAGCAGCCAAGAGAGGAGTAATGAAAAACTGTTTTTT. Translated, it gives CTSSQERSNEKLFF.

This clonotype was observed a single time. This may arise from a read error, as a much more abundant clone is one base away. CDR3 protein: CSANGTGGRRHEQYF. In DNA, the CDR3 is TGCAGTGCTAACGGGACAGGGGGGAGAAGGCACGAGCAGTACTTC. The chain employs TRBV20-1 and TRBJ2-7; TRBD1 agrees at 11 bases. The germline V gene has CDR1 DFQATT and CDR2 SNEGSKA (reference sequence). The J segment lost 5 bases and the V segment lost 4 bases, leaving 10 bases of the junction unmatched. The CDR3 runs to 15 residues.

This clonotype was observed a few times. This may arise from a read error, as a much more abundant clone is one base away. This rearrangement joins TRBV6-5 to TRBJ2-3; D is possibly TRBD1 (5 bases). The germline V and J ends were trimmed by 6 bases and 4 bases, with 11 bases remaining between them. Germline assignment: CDR1 MNHEY and CDR2 SVGAGI. The CDR3 totals 13 residues. CDR3 region: CASSLREPDTQYF. The CDR3 DNA reads as TGTGCCAGCAGCCTCAGGGAACCAGATACGCAGTATTTT.

This clonotype was found many times. The chain uses TRBV12-3 or TRBV12-4 and TRBJ1-2; no reliable D call. V lost 4 bases to trimming and J lost 4 bases, with 13 bases between them. The CDR3 is 14 residues long. This CDR3 is CASSSSYAGYGYTF. DNA for the CDR3: TGTGCCAGCAGTTCGAGCTATGCGGGCTATGGCTACACCTTC.

As concerns this clonotype: Just one base apart from a much larger clone, this may be a read error. The CDR3 end shows no conserved phenylalanine or tryptophan, and so a read error is likely. V and J are TRBV4-1 and TRBJ2-7, with TRBD2 matching 12 bases. CDR1 and CDR2 (germline): MGHRA, YSYEKL. The V gene end was trimmed by 4 bases and the J gene end by 4 bases; junction bases not matched to a gene: 5. This CDR3 is built from 15 residues. For the CDR3, the DNA is TGCGCCAGCAGCCCCACGACTAGCGGGAGTTACGAGCAGTACTTA. As protein: CASSPTTSGSYEQYL.

Details on this clonotype: A read error may produce the germline difference seen at one junction end. This sequence joins TRBV11-2 and TRBJ2-7; TRBD2 matches 7 bases. The CDR3 is 15 residues long. Germline CDR1 is SGHAT and CDR2 is FQNNGV. The CDR3: CVSSPRRLADYEQYF. CDR3 bases: TGTGTCAGCAGCCCCCGACGTCTAGCGGACTACGAGCAGTACTTC.

Only a few counts were recorded for this clonotype. J is TRBJ2-1 and V is TRBV7-3, with 9 bases fitting TRBD1. Germline V lookup: CDR1 SGHTA, CDR2 FQGTGA. CDR3 length: 13 amino acids. V was clipped by 4 bases and J by 10 bases; unmatched bases: 5. The CDR3 spells CASSSTTGGEQFF. For the CDR3, the DNA is TGTGCCAGCAGCTCTACGACAGGGGGAGAGCAGTTCTTC.

The CDR3 sequence is CASSPPVSGANEKLFF. CDR3 DNA: TGTGCCAGCAGCCCCCCCGTATCGGGGGCAAATGAAAAACTGTTTTTT. The V call is TRBV11-2, the J call TRBJ1-4; tentatively, D is TRBD1 (6 bases). Germline V gene sequence: CDR1 SGHAT, CDR2 FQNNGV. The V end lost 5 bases, the J end lost 5 bases, and 18 bases lay between the germline ends. The CDR3 loop spans 16 amino acids.

The gene calls are TRBV7-9 and TRBJ2-7, with D unclear. CDR1 is SEHNR, CDR2 FQNEAQ, per germline (reference sequence). V lost 4 bases and J 0 bases, leaving 10 bases between the germline ends. The CDR3 is made up of 14 amino acids. The CDR3 region is CASSSGGSSYEQYF. CDR3 nucleotide sequence: TGTGCCAGCAGCTCCGGTGGTTCCTCCTACGAGCAGTACTTC.

This clonotype was counted at least ten times. The chain carries TRBV5-1 and TRBJ2-7; 10 bases are shared with TRBD2. Germline V gives CDR1 SGHRS, CDR2 YFSETQ. This CDR3 comprises 16 residues. V was pared by 0 bases and J by 2 bases, with 5 bases of the junction left unmatched. The CDR3 DNA reads as TGCGCCAGCAGCTTGGAGGAGCGGGGGGGCGCCTACGAGCAGTACTTC. As protein: CASSLEERGGAYEQYF.

This clonotype appeared many times. The V gene is TRBV20-1, the J gene TRBJ2-1; 10 bases are shared with TRBD2. Germline CDR1 reads DFQATT; CDR2 reads SNEGSKA (reference sequence). The CDR3 spans 15 residues. With V trimmed by 6 bases and J by 4 bases, 9 bases remained unmatched. The CDR3 loop reads CSAHSGTSVYNEQFF. CDR3 sequence (DNA): TGCAGTGCCCATTCCGGGACTAGCGTTTACAATGAGCAGTTCTTC.

This rearrangement joins TRBV20-1 to TRBJ2-7; TRBD2 matches 8 bases. Germline loops: CDR1 DFQATT, CDR2 SNEGSKA (reference sequence). This CDR3 contains 16 residues. V was clipped by 1 base and J by 10 bases; unmatched bases: 18. CDR3 in amino acids: CSARGGLAGFPVDQYF. CDR3 in DNA: TGCAGTGCTAGAGGGGGGTTAGCGGGATTCCCAGTCGATCAGTACTTC.

At least ten counts were recorded for this clonotype. The chain joins TRBV12-3 or TRBV12-4 to TRBJ2-3, with D perhaps matching TRBD1 (6 bases). CDR3 length equals 13 residues. V was clipped by 5 bases and J by 5 bases, with 11 bases between them. CDR3 DNA sequence: TGTGCCAGCAGTGCAGGGGAATTAGATACGCAGTATTTT. Translation gives CASSAGELDTQYF.

Comment on this clonotype: No conserved phenylalanine or tryptophan ends this CDR3, so it is likely a read error. Because the CDR3's place on the DNA is in doubt, the DNA is left out and the CDR3 is given as listed by TCRdb. The chain couples TRBV5-5 to TRBJ1-2; the DNA was not used to check the table's D call, TRBD1. Germline assignment: CDR1 SGHKS and CDR2 YYEKEE (reference sequence). The CDR3 has 14 amino acids, counting both end residues. This chain's CDR3 is CASSGPTGNGGYTL.

On this clonotype itself: The junction departs from the called germline gene at one end, perhaps through a read error. The gene calls are TRBV5-6 and TRBJ1-2; 7 bases match TRBD1. This CDR3 has 14 amino acids. The germline CDR1 and CDR2 sequences are SGHDT and YYEEEE. CDR3 loop: CVSCYGQEGYGYTF. The CDR3 DNA reads TGTGTCAGCTGCTACGGACAGGAGGGCTATGGCTACACCTTC.

This chain uses TRBV20-1 with TRBJ2-3, with 10 bases identical to TRBD2. The CDR3 sequence is 22 residues long. V lost 5 bases to trimming and J lost 0 bases; unmatched junction nucleotides: 26. Germline V lookup: CDR1 DFQATT, CDR2 SNEGSKA (reference sequence). The CDR3 sequence: CSALTLKPGISGGKISTDTQYF. CDR3 sequence (DNA): TGCAGTGCTCTCACCCTGAAGCCTGGGATTAGCGGGGGGAAGATTAGCACAGATACGCAGTATTTT.

A single count supports this clonotype. This sequence may be a read error, since a much larger clone differs from it by one base. V gene TRBV30 combines with J gene TRBJ2-1, with D tentatively TRBD1 (5 bases). This CDR3 has 13 residues. Germline V gene sequence: CDR1 GTSNPN, CDR2 SVGIG (reference sequence). This chain's CDR3 is CAWSLDIFNELFF. CDR3 bases: TGTGCCTGGAGTCTGGACATATTCAATGAGCTGTTCTTC. Full variable domain (rest looked up from reference TRBV30 and TRBJ2-1): SQTIHQWPATLVQPVGSPLSLECTVEGTSNPNLYWYRQAAGRGLQLLFYSVGIGQISSEVPQNLSASRPQDRQFILSSKKLLLSDSGFYLCAWSLDIFNELFFGPGTRLTVL.

This clonotype occurred many times. This rearrangement joins TRBV5-4 to TRBJ2-1; TRBD2 matches 10 bases. This CDR3 contains 15 residues. Germline values: CDR1 SGHNT, CDR2 YYREEE (reference sequence). V shed 3 bases and J 5 bases; nucleotides not matched to a gene: 5. The CDR3 DNA is TGTGCCAGCAGCTCACTAGCGGGAAAACACAATGAGCAGTTCTTC. Translating it yields CASSSLAGKHNEQFF. The variable domain in full, completed from reference TRBV5-4 and TRBJ2-1, reads ETGVTQSPTHLIKTRGQQVTLRCSSQSGHNTVSWYQQALGQGPQFIFQYYREEENGRGNFPPRFSGLQFPNYSSELNVNALELDDSALYLCASSSLAGKHNEQFFGPGTRLTVL.

About this clonotype: Possible read error: a much larger clone is one base away. The DNA of the CDR3 is TGTGCTAGTGGTCTCGGACAGAGAAATTCACCCCTCCACTTT. Translation: CASGLGQRNSPLHF. The chain combines TRBV12-5 with TRBJ1-6, with a weak D call TRBD1 (6 bases). Germline V gene data show CDR1 as LGHNT and CDR2 as FRNRAP. V shed 5 bases and J shed 7 bases, with 12 bases lying between them. This CDR3 has 14 residues.

This clonotype has a count of ten or more. This chain uses TRBV4-2 with TRBJ2-7; perhaps TRBD2 as D (5 bases). CDR1 is LGHNA and CDR2 is YNFKEQ in the germline V gene. The CDR3 sequence is 16 residues long. V lost 1 base and J 2 bases, leaving 15 bases between the germline ends. CDR3 protein: CASSQASAGGTYEQYF. The CDR3 DNA follows: TGTGCCAGCAGCCAAGCGTCCGCGGGTGGCACCTACGAGCAGTACTTC.